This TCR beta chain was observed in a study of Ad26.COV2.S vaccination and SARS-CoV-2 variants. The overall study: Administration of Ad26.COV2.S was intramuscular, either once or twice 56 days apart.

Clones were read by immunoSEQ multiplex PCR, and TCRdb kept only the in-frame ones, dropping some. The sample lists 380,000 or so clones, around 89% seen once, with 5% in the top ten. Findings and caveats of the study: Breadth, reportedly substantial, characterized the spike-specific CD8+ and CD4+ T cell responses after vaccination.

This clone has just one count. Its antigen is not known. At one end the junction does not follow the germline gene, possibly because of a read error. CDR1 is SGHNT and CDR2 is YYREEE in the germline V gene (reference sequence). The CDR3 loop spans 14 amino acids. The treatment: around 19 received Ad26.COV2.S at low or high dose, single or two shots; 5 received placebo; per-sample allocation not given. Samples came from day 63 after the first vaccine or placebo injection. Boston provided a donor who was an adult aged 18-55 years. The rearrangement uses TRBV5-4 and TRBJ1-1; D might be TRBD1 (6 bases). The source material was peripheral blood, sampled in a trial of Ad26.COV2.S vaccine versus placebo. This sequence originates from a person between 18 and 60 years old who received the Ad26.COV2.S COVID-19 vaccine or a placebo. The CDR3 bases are TGTGTCAGCAGCTTTGACAGGCTTAACACTGAAGCTTTCTTT. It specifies CVSSFDRLNTEAFF. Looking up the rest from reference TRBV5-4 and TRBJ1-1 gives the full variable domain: ETGVTQSPTHLIKTRGQQVTLRCSSQSGHNTVSWYQQALGQGPQFIFQYYREEENGRGNFPPRFSGLQFPNYSSELNVNALELDDSALYLCVSSFDRLNTEAFFGQGTRLTVV.